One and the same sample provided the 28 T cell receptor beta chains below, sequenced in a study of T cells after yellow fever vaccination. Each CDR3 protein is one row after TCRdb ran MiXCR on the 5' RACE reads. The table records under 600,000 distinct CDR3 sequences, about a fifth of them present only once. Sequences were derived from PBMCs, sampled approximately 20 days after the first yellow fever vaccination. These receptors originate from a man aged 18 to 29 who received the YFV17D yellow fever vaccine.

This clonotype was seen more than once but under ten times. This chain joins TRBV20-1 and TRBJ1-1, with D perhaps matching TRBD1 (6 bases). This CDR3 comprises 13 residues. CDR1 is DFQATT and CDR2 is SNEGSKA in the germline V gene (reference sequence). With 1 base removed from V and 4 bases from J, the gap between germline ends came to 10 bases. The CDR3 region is CSARGTGSTEAFF. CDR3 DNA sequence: TGCAGTGCTAGAGGAACAGGGAGCACTGAAGCTTTCTTT.

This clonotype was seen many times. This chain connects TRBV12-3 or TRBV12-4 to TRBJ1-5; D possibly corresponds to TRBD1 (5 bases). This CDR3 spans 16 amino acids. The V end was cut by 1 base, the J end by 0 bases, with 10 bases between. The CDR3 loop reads CASSLDGRVSNQPQHF. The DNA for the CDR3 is TGTGCCAGCAGTTTAGACGGCAGGGTTAGCAATCAGCCCCAGCATTTT.

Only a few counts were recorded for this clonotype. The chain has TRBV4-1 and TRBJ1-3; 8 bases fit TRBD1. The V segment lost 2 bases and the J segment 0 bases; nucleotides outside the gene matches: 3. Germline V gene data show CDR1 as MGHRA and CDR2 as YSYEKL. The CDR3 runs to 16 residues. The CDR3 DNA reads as TGCGCCAGCAGCCAATTACAGGGGGTCTCTGGAAACACCATATATTTT. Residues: CASSQLQGVSGNTIYF.

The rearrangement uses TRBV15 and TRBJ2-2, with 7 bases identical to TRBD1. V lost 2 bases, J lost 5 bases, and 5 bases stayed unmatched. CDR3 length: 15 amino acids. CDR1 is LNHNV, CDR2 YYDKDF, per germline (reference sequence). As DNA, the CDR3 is TGTGCCACCAGCAGAAGGGACAGTGCTACCGGGGAGCTGTTTTTT. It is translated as CATSRRDSATGELFF. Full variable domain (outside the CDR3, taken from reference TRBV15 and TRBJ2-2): DAMVIQNPRYQVTQFGKPVTLSCSQTLNHNVMYWYQQKSSQAPKLLFHYYDKDFNNEADTPDNFQSRRPNTSFCFLDIRSPGLGDTAMYLCATSRRDSATGELFFGEGSRLTVL.

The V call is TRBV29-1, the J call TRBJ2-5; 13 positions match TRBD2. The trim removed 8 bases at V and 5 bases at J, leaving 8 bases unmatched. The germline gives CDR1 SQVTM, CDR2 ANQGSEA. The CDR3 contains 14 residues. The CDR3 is CSMELAGGRETQYF. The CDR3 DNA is TGCAGCATGGAACTAGCGGGGGGGCGGGAGACCCAGTACTTC. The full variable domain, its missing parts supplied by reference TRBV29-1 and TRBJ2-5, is SAVISQKPSRDICQRGTSLTIQCQVDSQVTMMFWYRQQPGQSLTLIATANQGSEATYESGFVIDKFPISRPNLTFSTLTVSNMSPEDSSIYLCSMELAGGRETQYFGPGTRLLVL.

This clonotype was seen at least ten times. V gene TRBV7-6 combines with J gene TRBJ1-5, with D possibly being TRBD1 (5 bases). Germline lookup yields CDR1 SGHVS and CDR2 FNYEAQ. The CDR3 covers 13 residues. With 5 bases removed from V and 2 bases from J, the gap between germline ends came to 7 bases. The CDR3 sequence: CASSRGGNQPQHF. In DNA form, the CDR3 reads TGTGCCAGCAGCAGAGGGGGCAATCAGCCCCAGCATTTT. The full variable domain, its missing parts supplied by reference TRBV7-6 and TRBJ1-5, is GAGVSQSPRYKVTKRGQDVALRCDPISGHVSLYWYRQALGQGPEFLTYFNYEAQQDKSGLPNDRFSAERPEGSISTLTIQRTEQRDSAMYRCASSRGGNQPQHFGDGTRLSIL.

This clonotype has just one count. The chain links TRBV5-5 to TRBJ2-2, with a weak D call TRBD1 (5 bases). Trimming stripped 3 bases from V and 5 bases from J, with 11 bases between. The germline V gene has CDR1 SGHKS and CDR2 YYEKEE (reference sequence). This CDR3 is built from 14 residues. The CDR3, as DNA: TGTGCCAGCAGCTCCTCGACAGCAACCGGGGAGCTGTTTTTT. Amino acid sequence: CASSSSTATGELFF.

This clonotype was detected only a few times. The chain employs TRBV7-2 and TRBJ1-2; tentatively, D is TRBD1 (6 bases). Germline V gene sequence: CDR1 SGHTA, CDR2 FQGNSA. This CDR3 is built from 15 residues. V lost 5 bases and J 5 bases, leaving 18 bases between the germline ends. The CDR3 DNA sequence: TGTGCCAGCAGCCAAACTCAGGGAAGGGGGTATGGCTACACCTTC. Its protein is CASSQTQGRGYGYTF.

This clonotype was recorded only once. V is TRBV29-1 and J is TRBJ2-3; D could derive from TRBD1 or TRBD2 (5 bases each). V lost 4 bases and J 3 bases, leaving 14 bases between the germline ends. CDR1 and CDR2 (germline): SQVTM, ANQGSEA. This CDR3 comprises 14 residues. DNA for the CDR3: TGCAGCGTTGGGGGGTTGATCGGTACAGATACGCAGTATTTT. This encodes CSVGGLIGTDTQYF.

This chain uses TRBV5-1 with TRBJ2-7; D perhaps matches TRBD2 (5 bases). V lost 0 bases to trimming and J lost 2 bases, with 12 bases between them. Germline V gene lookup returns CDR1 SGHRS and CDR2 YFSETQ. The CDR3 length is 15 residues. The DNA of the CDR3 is TGCGCCAGCAGCTTGGCCCCGCTAGCCCCCTACGAGCAGTACTTC. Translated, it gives CASSLAPLAPYEQYF. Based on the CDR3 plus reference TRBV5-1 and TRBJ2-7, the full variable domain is KAGVTQTPRYLIKTRGQQVTLSCSPISGHRSVSWYQQTPGQGLQFLFEYFSETQRNKGNFPGRFSGRQFSNSRSEMNVSTLELGDSALYLCASSLAPLAPYEQYFGPGTRLTVT.

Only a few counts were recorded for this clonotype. CDR3 loop: CASSPSLGDYTGELFF. The CDR3 DNA sequence: TGCGCCAGCAGCCCCTCCTTGGGAGACTACACCGGGGAGCTGTTTTTT. The chain couples TRBV5-1 to TRBJ2-2; a possible D gene is TRBD2 (5 bases). In germline, CDR1 is SGHRS, CDR2 YFSETQ. Trimming stripped 4 bases from V and 3 bases from J, with 16 bases between. The CDR3 runs to 16 residues.

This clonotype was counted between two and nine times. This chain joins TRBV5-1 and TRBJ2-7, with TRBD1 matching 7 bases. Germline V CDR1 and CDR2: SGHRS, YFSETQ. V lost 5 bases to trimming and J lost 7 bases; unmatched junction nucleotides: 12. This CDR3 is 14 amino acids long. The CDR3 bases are TGCGCCAGCAGATCGATGACAGGGTCAGGGGAGCAGTACTTC. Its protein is CASRSMTGSGEQYF.

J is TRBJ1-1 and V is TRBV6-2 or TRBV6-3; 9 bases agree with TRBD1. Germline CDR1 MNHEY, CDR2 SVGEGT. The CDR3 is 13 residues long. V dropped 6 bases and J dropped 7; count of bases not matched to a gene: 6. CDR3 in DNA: TGTGCCAGCAGCACCGGGACAGGGCTTGAAGCTTTCTTT. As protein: CASSTGTGLEAFF.

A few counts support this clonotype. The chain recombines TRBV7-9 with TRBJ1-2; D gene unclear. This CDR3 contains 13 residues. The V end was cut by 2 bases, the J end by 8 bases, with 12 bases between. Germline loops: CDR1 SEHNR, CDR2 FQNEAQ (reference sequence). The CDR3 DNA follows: TGTGCCAGCAGCTTAATGGAAGGGAACGGCTACACCTTC. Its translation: CASSLMEGNGYTF.

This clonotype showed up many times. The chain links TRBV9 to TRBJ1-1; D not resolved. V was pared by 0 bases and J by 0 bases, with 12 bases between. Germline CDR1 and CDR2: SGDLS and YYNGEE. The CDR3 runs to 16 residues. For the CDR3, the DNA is TGTGCCAGCAGCGTAGGCGGTTCCGAAATGAACACTGAAGCTTTCTTT. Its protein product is CASSVGGSEMNTEAFF. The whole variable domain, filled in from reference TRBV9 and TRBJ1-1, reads DSGVTQTPKHLITATGQRVTLRCSPRSGDLSVYWYQQSLDQGLQFLIQYYNGEERAKGNILERFSAQQFPDLHSELNLSSLELGDSALYFCASSVGGSEMNTEAFFGQGTRLTVV.

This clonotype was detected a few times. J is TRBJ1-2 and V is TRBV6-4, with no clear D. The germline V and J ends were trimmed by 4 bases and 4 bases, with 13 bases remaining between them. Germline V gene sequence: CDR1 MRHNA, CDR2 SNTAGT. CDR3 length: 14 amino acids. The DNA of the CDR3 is TGTGCCAGCAGTGTAAATGTGGGATCCTATGGCTACACCTTC. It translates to CASSVNVGSYGYTF.

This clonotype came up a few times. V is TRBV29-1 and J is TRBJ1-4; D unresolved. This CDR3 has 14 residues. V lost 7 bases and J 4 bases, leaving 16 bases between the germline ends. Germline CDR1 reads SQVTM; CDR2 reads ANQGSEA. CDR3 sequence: CSAEGYEGNEKLFF. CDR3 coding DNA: TGCAGCGCAGAAGGCTATGAGGGTAATGAAAAACTGTTTTTT.

Here the CDR3 DNA reads TGCGCCAGCAGCCCCAGAAGGGTACGTGAGCAGTTCTTC. Its translation is CASSPRRVREQFF. The J gene is TRBJ2-1, the V gene TRBV5-1; D is uncertain. The ends were cut back, 4 bases at V and 9 bases at J, with 14 bases in the middle. Germline CDR1 SGHRS, CDR2 YFSETQ. The CDR3 extends over 13 amino acids.

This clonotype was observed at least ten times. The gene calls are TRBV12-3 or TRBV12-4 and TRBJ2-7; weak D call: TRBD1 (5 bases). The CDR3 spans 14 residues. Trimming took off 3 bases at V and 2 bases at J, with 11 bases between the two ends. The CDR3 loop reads CASSLQGGAYEQYF. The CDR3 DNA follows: TGTGCCAGCAGTTTGCAGGGCGGAGCCTACGAGCAGTACTTC.

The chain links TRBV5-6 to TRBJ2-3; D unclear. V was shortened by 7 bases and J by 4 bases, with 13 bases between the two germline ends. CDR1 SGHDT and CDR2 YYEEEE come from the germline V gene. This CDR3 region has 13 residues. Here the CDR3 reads CASEGRGADTQYF. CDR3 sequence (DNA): TGTGCCAGCGAAGGCCGTGGGGCAGATACGCAGTATTTT.

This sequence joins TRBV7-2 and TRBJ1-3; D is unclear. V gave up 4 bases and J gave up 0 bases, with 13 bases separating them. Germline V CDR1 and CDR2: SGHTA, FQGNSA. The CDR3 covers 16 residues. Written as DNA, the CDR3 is TGTGCCAGCAGCTCTGCGGTGGCAGCCTCTGGAAACACCATATATTTT. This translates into CASSSAVAASGNTIYF.

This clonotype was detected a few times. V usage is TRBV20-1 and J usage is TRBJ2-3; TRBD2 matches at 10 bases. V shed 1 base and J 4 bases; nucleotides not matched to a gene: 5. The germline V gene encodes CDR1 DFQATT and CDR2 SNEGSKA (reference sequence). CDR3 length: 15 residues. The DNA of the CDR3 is TGCAGTGCTAGAGTAGCGGGGGGACAGTCAGATACGCAGTATTTT. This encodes CSARVAGGQSDTQYF.

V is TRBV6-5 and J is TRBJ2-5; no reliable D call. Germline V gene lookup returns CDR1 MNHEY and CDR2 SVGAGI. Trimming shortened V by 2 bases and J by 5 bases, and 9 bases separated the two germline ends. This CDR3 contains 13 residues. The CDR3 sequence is CASSYPPWETQYF. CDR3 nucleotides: TGTGCCAGCAGTTACCCCCCCTGGGAGACCCAGTACTTC.

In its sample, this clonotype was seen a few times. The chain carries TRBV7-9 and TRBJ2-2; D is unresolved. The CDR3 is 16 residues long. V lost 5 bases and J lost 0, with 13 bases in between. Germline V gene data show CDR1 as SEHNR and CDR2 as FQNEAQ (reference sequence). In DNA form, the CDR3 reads TGTGCCAGCAGCCCCTACCATCCGGCGAACACCGGGGAGCTGTTTTTT. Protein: CASSPYHPANTGELFF.

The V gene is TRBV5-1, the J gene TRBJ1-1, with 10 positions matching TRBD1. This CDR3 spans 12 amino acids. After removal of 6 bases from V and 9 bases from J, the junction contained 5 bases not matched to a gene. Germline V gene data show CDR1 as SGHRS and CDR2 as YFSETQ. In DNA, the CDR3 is TGCGCCAGCACCGAGACAGGGGGCCAAGCTTTCTTT. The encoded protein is CASTETGGQAFF.

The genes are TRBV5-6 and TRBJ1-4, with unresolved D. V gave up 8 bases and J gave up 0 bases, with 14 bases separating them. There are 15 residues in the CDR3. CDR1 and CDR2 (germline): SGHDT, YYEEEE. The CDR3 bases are TGTGCCAGTTCTTATCCCGCGGCAACTAATGAAAAACTGTTTTTT. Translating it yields CASSYPAATNEKLFF.

CDR3 sequence reads: CASSPTSGRYEQYF. DNA for the CDR3: TGCGCCAGCAGCCCAACATCGGGCAGGTACGAGCAGTACTTC. This chain links TRBV5-1 with TRBJ2-7; D call uncertain. Trimming left V 4 bases short and J 4 bases short, with 15 bases between. This CDR3 is 14 amino acids long. Germline V gene sequence: CDR1 SGHRS, CDR2 YFSETQ.

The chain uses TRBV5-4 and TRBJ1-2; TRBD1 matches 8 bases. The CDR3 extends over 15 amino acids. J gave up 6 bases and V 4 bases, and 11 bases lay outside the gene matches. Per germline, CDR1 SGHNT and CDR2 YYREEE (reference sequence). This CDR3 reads CASSPYRGRLDGYTF. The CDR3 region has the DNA TGTGCCAGCAGCCCTTACAGGGGGAGACTGGATGGCTACACCTTC.